Listed here are 6 T cell receptor beta chains from one sample, sequenced in a study of CD8+ T cells in alopecia areata (dated by TCRdb to 2016 to 2018). Library prep was done by the immunoSEQ multiplex PCR assay. To provide template for TCR sequencing, every sample had RNA extracted and reverse transcribed into cDNA. The table was pulled from immuneACCESS by TCRdb, which kept in-frame rearrangements only. Such tables lose some clones; where checked, under half of the loss comes from unresolved V genes, and the rest has no known cause. The sample table shows around 180,000 clones, and 60% are seen once. Approximately 0.93% of the sample is in the top ten clones. Read against the paper, the sample's time point label means: about 25 weeks on oral tofacitinib. Sample treatment or condition, as interpreted from the label and publication: oral pan-JAK inhibitor, 5-10 mg twice daily. Sequenced material: CD4+ T cells sorted from blood, taken at week 24, from a patient treated with tofacitinib. All receptors come from a human donor with alopecia areata.

This clone was recorded once. The chain uses TRBV18 and TRBJ2-3; weak D call: TRBD2 (6 bases). The CDR3 length is 16 residues. V lost 0 bases to trimming and J lost 2 bases, with 12 bases between them. From germline, CDR1 is KGHSH and CDR2 LQKENI. CDR3 region: CASSPPGGADTDTQYF. CDR3 sequence (DNA): TGTGCCAGCTCACCACCGGGGGGAGCGGACACAGATACGCAGTATTTT.

This chain connects TRBV15 to TRBJ2-2; 9 bases map to TRBD1. Germline loops: CDR1 LNHNV, CDR2 YYDKDF (reference sequence). Losses at the gene ends were 11 bases for V and 5 bases for J; bases not matched to a gene: 3. CDR3 size: 12 residues. This CDR3 is CAVQGATGELFF. Written as DNA, the CDR3 is TGTGCCGTACAGGGGGCGACCGGGGAGCTGTTTTTT.

This sequence joins TRBV7-2 and TRBJ1-4; TRBD1 matches at 7 bases. The J segment lost 5 bases and the V segment lost 5 bases, leaving 11 bases of the junction unmatched. The CDR3 sequence is 16 residues long. CDR1 is SGHTA and CDR2 is FQGNSA in the germline V gene. CDR3 protein: CASSRTMTGLNEKLFF. DNA for the CDR3: TGTGCCAGCAGCCGCACTATGACAGGGTTAAATGAAAAACTGTTTTTT.

This clone occurred a few times. The rearrangement uses TRBV29-1 and TRBJ2-7; D may be TRBD2 (5 bases). CDR3 size: 12 residues. CDR1 and CDR2 (germline): SQVTM, ANQGSEA. Trimming left V 3 bases short and J 7 bases short, with 13 bases between. The DNA for the CDR3 is TGCAGCGTTGAGAGGGCGCCTGAGGAGCAGTACTTC. Protein sequence: CSVERAPEEQYF.

The chain employs TRBV5-6 and TRBJ1-4, with D hard to call. Trimming shortened V by 0 bases and J by 5 bases, and 5 bases separated the two germline ends. Germline V gene sequence: CDR1 SGHDT, CDR2 YYEEEE. The CDR3 consists of 13 residues. The CDR3, as DNA: TGTGCCAGCAGCTTGGGACAAAATGAAAAACTGTTTTTT. It translates to CASSLGQNEKLFF. Together with reference TRBV5-6 and TRBJ1-4, the CDR3 gives the full variable domain: DAGVTQSPTHLIKTRGQQVTLRCSPKSGHDTVSWYQQALGQGPQFIFQYYEEEERQRGNFPDRFSGHQFPNYSSELNVNALLLGDSALYLCASSLGQNEKLFFGSGTQLSVL.

This chain uses TRBV7-8 with TRBJ2-1; D is ambiguous. Per germline, CDR1 SGHVS and CDR2 FQNEAQ. Trimming removed 5 bases at V and 5 bases at J, with 10 bases between. The CDR3 runs 13 residues. The chain's CDR3 is CASSPLGHNEQFF. CDR3 DNA sequence: TGTGCCAGCAGCCCCCTTGGGCACAATGAGCAGTTCTTC.